This TCR beta chain was found in a study of early T cells in non-severe SARS-CoV-2 infection. Study overall: Investigators sequenced bulk RNA drawn from unsorted whole blood, and chains remained unpaired. Study results and limitations: Private and CD4 specificities were missed by VDJdb matching, skewed to anti-spike CD8.

Attachment of unique molecular identifiers was made to individual cDNA molecules. TCRdb passed the 5' RACE reads through MiXCR, listing each CDR3 protein once. The table shows about 42,000 distinct CDR3 sequences, with roughly 7.1% occurring only once. CDR1 MNHNY and CDR2 SVGAGI come from the germline V gene (reference sequence). The CDR3 sequence is 14 residues long. V shed 1 base and J shed 6 bases, with 10 bases lying between them. This clonotype was observed at least ten times. Its antigen is still unknown. This chain uses TRBV6-6 with TRBJ1-5; D might be TRBD1 (5 bases). The sample was whole blood. This TCR was recovered from an adult who was a healthcare worker with PCR-confirmed SARS-CoV-2 infection or an uninfected control (not recorded which). In DNA form, the CDR3 reads TGTGCCAGCAGTTACTGGGGGGAGGGTCAGCCCCAGCATTTT. Its protein is CASSYWGEGQPQHF.